This TCR beta chain was recorded in a study of identifying expanded T cells in peripheral blood. Study conclusions and caveats: Variance in clone template counts between approximately two-week samples significantly increased with total template count across all healthy donors. Over two and four weeks, about 17 and 20 clones changed, versus around 1.3 between replicates.

Per germline, CDR1 SGHAT and CDR2 FQNNGV. V gave up 2 bases and J gave up 2 bases; unmatched junction bases: 8. The CDR3 extends over 16 amino acids. During the collection period, no donor immune events like infections were recorded. A note on this clone: The antigen is unknown.

Only in-frame clones appear in the TCRdb table, and some are missing; sequencing was by immunoSEQ multiplex PCR. Of approximately 79,000 clones in the sample, 75% to 90% were seen once. The sequencing input was blood. The source is a person aged 18 to 69 in good health. This rearrangement joins TRBV11-2 to TRBJ2-7, with 8 bases fitting TRBD2. The CDR3 sequence: CASSLKIAGTTYEQYF. The DNA for the CDR3 is TGTGCCAGCAGCTTAAAGATAGCGGGGACCACCTACGAGCAGTACTTC.